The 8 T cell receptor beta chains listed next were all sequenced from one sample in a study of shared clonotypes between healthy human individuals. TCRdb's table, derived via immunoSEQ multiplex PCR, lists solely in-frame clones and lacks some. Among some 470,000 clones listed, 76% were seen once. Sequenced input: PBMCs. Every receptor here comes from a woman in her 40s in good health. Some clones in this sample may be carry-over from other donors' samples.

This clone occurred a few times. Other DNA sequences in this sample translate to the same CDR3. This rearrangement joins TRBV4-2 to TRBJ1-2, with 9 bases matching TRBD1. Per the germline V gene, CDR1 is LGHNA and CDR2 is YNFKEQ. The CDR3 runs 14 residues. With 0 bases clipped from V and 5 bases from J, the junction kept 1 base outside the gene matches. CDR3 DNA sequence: TGTGCCAGCAGCCAAGAGGACAGGGGTTATGGCTACACCTTC. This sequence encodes CASSQEDRGYGYTF.

For the CDR3, the DNA is TGTGCCAGCAAGGACAGGGCACAGGGTACGCAGTATTTT. This codes for CASKDRAQGTQYF. The J gene is TRBJ2-3, the V gene TRBV6-1; 8 bases match TRBD1. The CDR3 runs to 13 residues. The germline gives CDR1 MNHNS, CDR2 SASEGT. J was trimmed by 8 bases and V by 7 bases; bases with no gene match: 8.

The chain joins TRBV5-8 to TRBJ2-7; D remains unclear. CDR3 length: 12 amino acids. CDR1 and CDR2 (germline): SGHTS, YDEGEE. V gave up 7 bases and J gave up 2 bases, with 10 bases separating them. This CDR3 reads CASSSRTYEQYF. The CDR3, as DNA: TGTGCCAGCTCCTCACGAACCTACGAGCAGTACTTC.

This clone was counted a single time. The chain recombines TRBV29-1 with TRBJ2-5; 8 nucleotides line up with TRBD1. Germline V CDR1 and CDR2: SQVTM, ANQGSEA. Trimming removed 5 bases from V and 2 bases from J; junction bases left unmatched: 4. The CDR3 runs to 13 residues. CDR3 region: CSVRTGRQETQYF. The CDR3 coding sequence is TGCAGCGTTAGGACAGGGCGGCAAGAGACCCAGTACTTC.

The CDR3 DNA sequence: TGTGCCAGCAGTTTGGCTAGCGGGAGCCGCAATGAGCAGTTCTTC. This translates into CASSLASGSRNEQFF. V and J are TRBV28 and TRBJ2-1, with 10 bases matching TRBD2. The CDR3 contains 15 residues. The J segment lost 6 bases and the V segment lost 3 bases, leaving 5 bases of the junction unmatched. Germline CDR1 and CDR2: MDHEN and SYDVKM. Combining the CDR3 with reference TRBV28 and TRBJ2-1 gives the whole variable domain DVKVTQSSRYLVKRTGEKVFLECVQDMDHENMFWYRQDPGLGLRLIYFSYDVKMKEKGDIPEGYSVSREKKERFSLILESASTNQTSMYLCASSLASGSRNEQFFGPGTRLTVL.

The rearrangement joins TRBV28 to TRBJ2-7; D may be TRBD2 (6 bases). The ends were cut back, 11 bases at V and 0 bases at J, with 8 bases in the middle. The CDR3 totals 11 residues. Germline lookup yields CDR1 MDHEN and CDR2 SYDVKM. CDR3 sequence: CAGGTSYEQYF. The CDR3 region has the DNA TGTGCCGGGGGGACCTCCTACGAGCAGTACTTC.

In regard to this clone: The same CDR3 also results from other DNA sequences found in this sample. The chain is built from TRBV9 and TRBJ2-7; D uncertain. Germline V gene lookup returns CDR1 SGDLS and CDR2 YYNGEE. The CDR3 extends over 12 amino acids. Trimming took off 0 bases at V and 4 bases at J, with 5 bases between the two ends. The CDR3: CASSVDGYEQYF. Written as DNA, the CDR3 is TGTGCCAGCAGCGTAGATGGGTACGAGCAGTACTTC.

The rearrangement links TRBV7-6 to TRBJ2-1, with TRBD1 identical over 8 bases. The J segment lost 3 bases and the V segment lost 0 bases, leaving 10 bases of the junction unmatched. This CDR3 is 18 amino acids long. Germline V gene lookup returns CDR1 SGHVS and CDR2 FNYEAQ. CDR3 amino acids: CASSLAHRGARVYNEQFF. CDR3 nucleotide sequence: TGTGCCAGCAGCTTAGCCCACAGGGGGGCGAGGGTCTACAATGAGCAGTTCTTC.